These T cell receptor beta chains were read from a single sample in a study of neurological immune-mediated disorders. MiXCR was run by TCRdb on the 5' RACE reads, yielding one entry per CDR3 protein. The sample holds 66,000 or so distinct CDR3 sequences, less than 5.5% seen once. Sequenced sample: PBMCs. These TCRs come from a man aged 30 to 45 with multiple sclerosis. The CDR3 runs from the conserved cysteine through the conserved F or W. D genes are given only for firm matches. Expanded clones are given a class, and other clones once, few, many or no size at all.

clone size	CDR3 length	J gene	V gene	D gene	CDR3 protein	CDR3 DNA
many	13	TRBJ1-4	TRBV6-5	-	CASRSTLTEKLFF	TGTGCCAGCAGATCGACATTAACCGAAAAACTGTTTTTT
few	15	TRBJ2-2	TRBV5-1	-	CASSLDRGGTGELFF	TGCGCCAGCAGCTTGGACAGGGGAGGCACCGGGGAGCTGTTTTTT
many	13	TRBJ1-6	TRBV6-5	-	CASSSAGGSPLHF	TGTGCCAGCAGCTCCGCGGGGGGATCACCCCTCCACTTT
many	14	TRBJ1-1	TRBV5-1	-	CASSFSAENTEAFF	TGCGCCAGCAGCTTCTCGGCGGAGAACACTGAAGCTTTCTTT
-	16	TRBJ2-1	TRBV20-1	TRBD2	CSARDRQLAGGGEQFF	TGCAGTGCTAGAGATAGGCAGCTAGCGGGGGGCGGTGAGCAGTTCTTC
few	15	TRBJ2-6	TRBV5-1	-	CASSLAGAGANVLTF	TGCGCCAGCAGCTTGGCAGGGGCCGGGGCCAACGTCCTGACTTTC
few	14	TRBJ1-5	TRBV27	-	CASSFSHSNQPQNF	TGTGCCAGCAGTTTTTCGCACAGCAATCAGCCCCAGAATTTT
many	15	TRBJ1-4	TRBV5-1	-	CASSLNGGLNEKLFF	TGCGCCAGCAGCTTGAACGGGGGACTTAATGAAAAACTGTTTTTT